Below, 20 T cell receptor beta chains from the same sample are listed, as sequenced in a study of response to subunit inactivated influenza vaccine. TCRdb analysed the RT-PCR reads with MiXCR anew, one entry per CDR3 protein. The data show about 570,000 distinct CDR3 sequences, with roughly 10% seen just once and roughly 11% held by the top ten. These same records also appear under a second study, on T cells expressing NK-cell markers. That investigation notes: Template switching by 5'RACE with UMIs generated the TCR beta cDNA.

Sequencing was performed on PBMCs from blood, taken on the day of vaccination. Every receptor here comes from a man aged 45 to 65 who received an inactivated influenza vaccine.

This rearrangement joins TRBV20-1 to TRBJ2-7; 8 bases fit TRBD2. Trimming cost V 1 base and J 2 bases; bases outside gene matches: 1. Germline CDR1 reads DFQATT; CDR2 reads SNEGSKA (reference sequence). The CDR3 loop spans 13 amino acids. CDR3: CSARAGGAYEQYF. CDR3 in DNA: TGCAGTGCTAGAGCCGGGGGGGCCTACGAGCAGTACTTC.

The chain couples TRBV6-5 to TRBJ1-6, with 12 bases lining up with TRBD1. Germline V lookup: CDR1 MNHEY, CDR2 SVGAGI. The CDR3 totals 18 residues. The trim removed 2 bases at V and 9 bases at J, leaving 11 bases unmatched. The CDR3 loop reads CASSYSGTGGPKGSPLHF. For the CDR3, the DNA is TGTGCCAGCAGTTACAGTGGGACAGGGGGCCCAAAGGGTTCACCCCTCCACTTT.

This chain uses TRBV10-3 with TRBJ2-1; TRBD2 matches at 7 bases. After removal of 0 bases from V and 5 bases from J, the junction contained 7 bases not matched to a gene. The CDR3 has 16 residues. Germline assignment: CDR1 ENHRY and CDR2 SYGVKD. The chain's CDR3 is CAISESGLETNNEQFF. The CDR3 DNA follows: TGTGCCATCAGTGAGTCAGGACTAGAAACCAACAATGAGCAGTTCTTC.

This clonotype was observed a handful of times. The chain joins TRBV18 to TRBJ2-1, with TRBD2 identical over 7 bases. Germline V gives CDR1 KGHSH, CDR2 LQKENI. V was clipped by 2 bases and J by 2 bases; unmatched bases: 3. The CDR3 is 15 residues long. This chain's CDR3 is CASSPGGSTYNEQFF. The DNA for the CDR3 is TGTGCCAGCTCACCAGGCGGGAGTACCTACAATGAGCAGTTCTTC.

V and J are TRBV9 and TRBJ2-5; perhaps TRBD1 as D (5 bases). The CDR3 runs 16 residues. The germline gives CDR1 SGDLS, CDR2 YYNGEE. V lost 2 bases and J lost 2, with 16 bases in between. The CDR3 sequence: CASSVAPQTVQETQYF. Written as DNA, the CDR3 is TGTGCCAGCAGCGTCGCCCCACAGACAGTACAAGAGACCCAGTACTTC.

This clonotype was detected many times. The rearrangement links TRBV15 to TRBJ2-5, with D perhaps TRBD2 (7 bases). Germline CDR1 LNHNV, CDR2 YYDKDF (reference sequence). Trimming removed 3 bases from V and 4 bases from J, with 12 bases in between. This CDR3 contains 14 residues. CDR3 nucleotide sequence: TGTGCCACCAGCAGTAGGGGGGGGCGAGAGACCCAGTACTTC. Translating it yields CATSSRGGRETQYF.

Only one count was recorded for this clonotype. The junction departs from the called germline gene at one end, perhaps through a read error. The rearrangement uses TRBV5-6 and TRBJ2-1; 8 bases match TRBD2. This CDR3 comprises 17 residues. The germline CDR1 and CDR2 sequences are SGHDT and YYEEEE. The CDR3: CASSPPLAGIDYSEQFF. The DNA of the CDR3 is TGTGCCAGCAGCCCCCCTTTAGCGGGGATAGACTACAGTGAGCAGTTCTTC. The full variable domain, in which reference TRBV5-6 and TRBJ2-1 provide the parts outside the CDR3, is DAGVTQSPTHLIKTRGQQVTLRCSPKSGHDTVSWYQQALGQGPQFIFQYYEEEERQRGNFPDRFSGHQFPNYSSELNVNALLLGDSALYLCASSPPLAGIDYSEQFFGPGTRLTVL.

The V call is TRBV9, the J call TRBJ1-2; D gene uncertain. The V and J ends lost 0 bases and 4 bases respectively, with 7 bases between them. CDR3 length equals 13 residues. Germline CDR1 reads SGDLS; CDR2 reads YYNGEE. The CDR3 loop reads CASSVDDAYGYTF. CDR3 DNA: TGTGCCAGCAGCGTAGACGACGCCTATGGCTACACCTTC. Filled out from reference TRBV9 and TRBJ1-2, the complete variable domain reads DSGVTQTPKHLITATGQRVTLRCSPRSGDLSVYWYQQSLDQGLQFLIQYYNGEERAKGNILERFSAQQFPDLHSELNLSSLELGDSALYFCASSVDDAYGYTFGSGTRLTVV.

V is TRBV12-3 or TRBV12-4 and J is TRBJ2-7, with 11 bases lining up with TRBD2. The CDR3 loop spans 14 amino acids. Trimming removed 7 bases from V and 6 bases from J; junction bases left unmatched: 8. CDR3 sequence reads: CASNEGLAVREQYF. The CDR3 coding sequence is TGTGCCAGCAATGAGGGACTAGCGGTCCGCGAGCAGTACTTC.

In this sample, this clonotype turned up a few times. This chain connects TRBV20-1 to TRBJ1-4; D not certain. The germline CDR1 and CDR2 sequences are DFQATT and SNEGSKA (reference sequence). Between the trimmed V and J ends, which lost 1 base and 4 bases, there was a span of 10 bases. The CDR3 has 14 amino acids. CDR3 sequence (DNA): TGCAGTGCTAGAGTAGTACGCCTTAATGAAAAACTGTTTTTT. Translating gives CSARVVRLNEKLFF.

This chain links TRBV18 with TRBJ2-1, with D possibly TRBD1 on 7 matching bases. The CDR3 is made up of 15 amino acids. Germline V gene data show CDR1 as KGHSH and CDR2 as LQKENI. Deletions cut 3 bases from V and 3 bases from J, with 12 bases between. Here the CDR3 reads CASSPGGTVYNEQFF. CDR3 nucleotide sequence: TGTGCCAGCTCACCCGGAGGGACAGTCTACAATGAGCAGTTCTTC.

This clonotype was observed a few times. For the CDR3, the DNA is TGTGCCAGCAGCTTAGATCCTAGCGGAAGCACAGATACGCAGTATTTT. Translating gives CASSLDPSGSTDTQYF. The chain uses TRBV11-2 and TRBJ2-3; TRBD2 matches at 7 bases. Germline CDR1 reads SGHAT; CDR2 reads FQNNGV. The trim removed 0 bases at V and 0 bases at J, leaving 3 bases unmatched. The CDR3 has 16 residues.

The chain has TRBV20-1 and TRBJ2-7; D call uncertain. Germline V gene data show CDR1 as DFQATT and CDR2 as SNEGSKA (reference sequence). V was shortened by 6 bases and J by 2 bases, with 17 bases between the two germline ends. The CDR3 loop spans 14 amino acids. This chain's CDR3 is CSAPLETRAYEQYF. In nucleotides, the CDR3 is TGCAGTGCCCCACTCGAAACGCGAGCCTACGAGCAGTACTTC.

At least ten counts were recorded for this clonotype. The rearrangement uses TRBV5-5 and TRBJ2-3; D unresolved. Germline V gene lookup returns CDR1 SGHKS and CDR2 YYEKEE (reference sequence). The V end lost 6 bases, the J end lost 14 bases, and 16 bases lay between the germline ends. The CDR3 contains 11 residues. The CDR3 region is CASTLGLGWYF. CDR3 DNA sequence: TGTGCCAGCACCCTGGGCCTCGGATGGTATTTT.

Written as DNA, the CDR3 is TGTGCCAGCAGTCCAGGGGTTAATCAGCCCCAGTATTTT. Its protein product is CASSPGVNQPQYF. The V gene is TRBV6-1, the J gene TRBJ1-5; a weak D match, TRBD1 (6 bases). The end of the DNA fits TRBJ2-3 better, so the J call may be wrong. CDR3 length: 13 amino acids. The V gene's germline CDR1 is MNHNS and CDR2 SASEGT.

This clonotype was observed a handful of times. The chain combines TRBV9 with TRBJ2-3; weak D call: TRBD1 (5 bases). Germline V CDR1 and CDR2: SGDLS, YYNGEE. The length of the CDR3 is 16 residues. Trimming cost V 0 bases and J 0 bases, with 11 bases left between them. CDR3 sequence: CASSVGGGHSTDTQYF. CDR3 bases: TGTGCCAGCAGCGTAGGGGGCGGTCACAGCACAGATACGCAGTATTTT.

This clonotype was seen a handful of times. V usage is TRBV10-3 and J usage is TRBJ2-2; 15 bases match TRBD2. The CDR3 has 17 amino acids. Germline V gene lookup returns CDR1 ENHRY and CDR2 SYGVKD. The CDR3 loop is CASRAGTSGGLTGELFF. The CDR3, as DNA: TGTGCATCTCGTGCCGGGACTAGCGGGGGGCTGACCGGGGAGCTGTTTTTT.

CDR3 bases: TGTGCCAGCAGCTTAGAAGGCGGCGGCAGGCCAAGCTCCTACGAGCAGTACTTC. Translation gives CASSLEGGGRPSSYEQYF. The chain links TRBV7-6 to TRBJ2-7; D remains unclear. Trimming took off 1 base at V and 0 bases at J, with 19 bases between the two ends. Germline V CDR1 and CDR2: SGHVS, FNYEAQ. The CDR3 loop spans 18 amino acids.

The DNA of the CDR3 is TGTGCCAGCAGCCAAGAGCGGGGGCCCGGGAATGAAAAACTGTTTTTT. This sequence encodes CASSQERGPGNEKLFF. J is TRBJ1-4 and V is TRBV4-2, with D possibly being TRBD1 (6 bases). The germline gives CDR1 LGHNA, CDR2 YNFKEQ. The CDR3 contains 16 residues. V gave up 0 bases and J gave up 5 bases, with 13 bases separating them.

This clonotype was recorded a few times. J is TRBJ1-5 and V is TRBV5-6; 9 bases are a match to TRBD1. V shed 1 base, J shed 5 bases, and the junction held 4 bases outside the gene matches. The CDR3 spans 15 residues. Germline V gene lookup returns CDR1 SGHDT and CDR2 YYEEEE. The chain's CDR3 is CASSLSGTGYQPQHF. As DNA, the CDR3 is TGTGCCAGCAGCTTGTCTGGGACAGGGTATCAGCCCCAGCATTTT. Using reference TRBV5-6 and TRBJ1-5 for the parts outside the CDR3, the full variable domain is DAGVTQSPTHLIKTRGQQVTLRCSPKSGHDTVSWYQQALGQGPQFIFQYYEEEERQRGNFPDRFSGHQFPNYSSELNVNALLLGDSALYLCASSLSGTGYQPQHFGDGTRLSIL.